This T cell receptor (beta chain) comes out of a study of cytomegalovirus exposure and HLA in healthy donors (TCRdb year 2017). Background for the entire study: An earlier analysis of approximately 640 of the donors reported 276 Gb of sequence data and more than 90 million unique TCR beta sequences from 150 million to 200 million T cells. Roughly 290 gigabases of sequencing data and tens of millions of unique TCR sequences made up an early release that covered around 640 HLA-typed donors. Of the approximately 400 genotyped donors, approximately 82% fell in the genetic ancestry cluster associated with self-reported Caucasian donors. The study aimed to test whether signatures of past pathogen exposure could be identified by cataloging public T cell receptors. Using immunosequencing, the study profiled T cell repertoires from some 670 subjects and related those repertoires to cytomegalovirus serostatus. Besides the first cohort of under 700 subjects, a separate validation cohort made up of 120 different subjects was used. The study combined high-throughput TCR immunosequencing, statistical association of individual TCRs with disease status, and machine learning to predict cytomegalovirus infection status. To study patterns of TCR occurrence, a later analysis re-analyzed previously published TCR beta repertoires from 600 to 750 donors and added high-resolution HLA genotyping. The later analysis used no new phenotypic data to find candidate immune exposures, relying instead on TCR beta sequences and their occurrence across donors. To decide whether each TCR beta V gene segment behaved as functional or pseudogenic, an earlier analysis of some 600 of the donors relied on high-throughput TCR beta sequencing. Donor age, sex, ethnicity and CMV serostatus were compiled alongside the repertoire data. Genome-wide SNP genotypes for about 55% of the 666 donors were used in a later genetic analysis, which treated that subset as a discovery cohort. Every discovery cohort repertoire had been produced on one sequencing platform. HLA typing covered class I and class II loci at four-digit resolution. The number of typed donors differed by locus: roughly 629-640 for A, B, C, DRB1 and DQB1; 500 to 550 for DQA1; 606 for DPA1; and around 490 for DPB1. Roughly 5 DR-DQ haplotypes were treated as single units for association and clustering because of strong linkage in the cohort. Among almost 400 genotyped donors of the cohort, an average of roughly 240,000 unique TCR beta nucleotide sequences were sequenced per donor, 15% to 20% of them non-productive.

The cohort was made up of 650 to 700 healthy bone marrow donors. All cohort members were sampled while nominally healthy, although unrecorded immune exposures were likely present. The donor tested CMV seropositive and was one of the 289 seropositive cohort members. A peripheral blood sample was provided by each donor, and peripheral blood mononuclear cells were used for TCR beta sequencing. Genomic DNA was extracted from the blood cell samples with the Qiagen DNeasy Blood Extraction Kit. Libraries were constructed by the immunoSEQ multiplex PCR assay. A mixture of 60 forward primers for TCR Vbeta segments and 13 reverse primers for TCR Jbeta segments was used in the multiplex PCR. The CDR3 region of rearranged TCR beta genes was amplified from genomic DNA by a multiplex PCR assay. Amplified TCR beta libraries were sequenced as 87-base-pair reads on the Illumina HiSeq System. The paper's data handling went like this. A later analysis tallied 80 million to 95 million unique TCR beta chains across the 660 or so repertoires, and roughly 11 million of those chains were shared by two or more donors. Raw reads were error-corrected and collapsed into unique sequences by a nearest-neighbor algorithm in which closely related sequences were merged to remove PCR and sequencing errors. To assign V, D and J gene segments, CDR3 sequences were aligned to IMGT reference sequences. For a sequence to be retained, a match of at least six nucleotides to both a V gene segment and a J gene segment was required. Rearrangements were called productive when the CDR3 lacked stop codons and stayed in frame with V and J; all others were non-productive. Following IMGT convention, CDR3 was defined as the stretch from the second conserved V-encoded cysteine to the conserved J-encoded phenylalanine. Sequences without an unambiguous match to a single V gene segment were excluded from the earlier analysis of about 640 of the donors. In an earlier analysis of a few hundred of the donors, V segments were called functional above 56.7% productive rearrangements and were called segregating when the between-donor standard deviation exceeded 5%. A statistical classification framework was built to diagnose cytomegalovirus status from the catalog of TCR beta chain sequences. V and J gene assignment, in a later analysis, came from comparing TCR nucleotide sequences with IMGT/GENE-DB human TR gene sequences. Using the TCRdist pipeline, a later analysis assigned CDR3 sequences along with most-parsimonious VDJ recombination scenarios. In a later analysis, each TCR beta chain was defined by its CDR3 amino acid sequence together with its V-gene family, and reads lacking a unique V-gene family were excluded. As a way to deal with suspected cross-contamination and a sequencing artifact, a later analysis dropped 500 to 700 nucleotide sequences that were highly shared and had low generation probability. In a later analysis, a clonal expansion index for each public chain was calculated from normalized within-repertoire ranks of inferred template counts. In a later analysis, generation probabilities were computed with a VDJ recombination model fitted to out-of-frame rearrangements, and the resulting probabilities were checked against IGoR. In a later analysis, TCR-TCR, TCR-HLA and TCR-CMV co-occurrence was scored with hypergeometric tests, and a repertoire-size bias correction was applied to TCR pairs. A later analysis estimated false discovery rates by permuting HLA or CMV assignments 20 times. In a later analysis, co-occurring TCRs were grouped with DBSCAN, and TCRdist sequence similarity was added when clustering was performed within HLA-allele-positive subsets. Repertoires with fewer than 30,000 or more than 120,000 public chains were left out of co-occurrence clustering, as were several repertoires with anomalous nucleotide sharing. As stored in TCRdb, this immuneACCESS dataset retains in-frame rearrangements with V and J assigned. A fraction of the clones does not appear; measured against another copy, unresolved V genes explain less than half of the discrepancy, and the remainder lacks a known reason. V and J calls and clone size come straight from that table; D and trimming were deduced from the DNA. The sample table lists approximately 88,000 clones, about three quarters of them with a count of one. 5.3% of the sample rests with the top ten.

Overall study results and their limits: Some IMGT-functional V segments, including TRBV6-2 and TRBV6-3, could not be distinguished by the 87-base-pair reads and were therefore excluded. Sequencing depth was assumed to be roughly uniform across donors in the presence/absence analyses, though that assumption may not hold. In a later analysis, most CMV-associated TCR beta chains were found to appear HLA-restricted, with HLA associations seemingly driven largely by CMV exposure. According to a later analysis, parvovirus B19, influenza, CMV and Epstein-Barr virus appeared linked to several top co-occurrence clusters. When HLA alleles, especially DR and DQ, strongly co-occurred, attributing TCR associations to individual alleles was difficult. A later genetic analysis reported fewer N-insertions in productive TCRs among donors in an Asian-associated ancestry cluster than the roughly 690-donor mean. It was suggested by the authors that the approach could potentially be generalized to other disease states and immunological phenotypes. Linkage disequilibrium might explain the correlated functional status among segregating V segments, but an unknown experimental factor could not be excluded. Because some donors lacked HLA typing at each locus, the association tests relied only on the typed subset. In this cohort, only TCR beta chains were sequenced, and detectable features were limited by the absence of alpha or paired-chain data. Immune exposure information for the cohort was limited to CMV serostatus. A later analysis found that TCR association rates varied across HLA loci, with DRB1 alleles showing the most associated TCRs and HLA-C alleles the fewest. In vitro tests confirmed that a few of the cytomegalovirus-associated TCR beta chains recognize cytomegalovirus antigens. While some public TCRs were present in many individuals, most TCR sequences turned up only very rarely across donors. A cluster of highly shared sequence variants was judged likely to be a technical artifact of the sequencing pipeline. Broadly in line with IMGT annotations, most TCR beta V segments showed up in productive rearrangements about 87% or about 30% of the time in an earlier analysis of approximately 600 of the donors. In a later analysis, HLA-associated TCR beta chains were found to be more clonally expanded and to have lower generation probabilities than equally common non-associated chains. Cytomegalovirus status was reported to be diagnosed by the classifier with high specificity and sensitivity in both the original and validation cohorts. In a later analysis, more than 15,000 TCR beta sequences were associated with specific HLA alleles at a false discovery rate of 0.05. In a later genetic analysis, a missense DCLRE1C variant was associated with V-gene and J-gene trimming of TCR beta chains, and the association was replicated in an independent cohort. Seventeen rarely observed V segments, including chromosome 9 orphons, were excluded from the earlier analysis of several hundred of the donors because counts were too low. The study listed approximately 160 TCR beta chains as associated with cytomegalovirus. A further reported finding was that TCR beta sequences accurately predicted the HLA-A and HLA-B alleles for most subjects in the first cohort.

In its sample, this clone was seen once. There is no known antigen for this receptor. No base qualities exist here, and no much larger clone lies one base off it. From a lookup of the germline V gene (reference sequence), CDR1 and CDR2 are LNHDA and SQIVND. The CDR3 covers 17 residues, taking in both the cysteine and the phenylalanine. Only the CDR3 region is kept as DNA, spanning 51 bases read in frame from base 1. Ends trimmed: V by 3 bases, J by 5 bases; bases unmatched to a gene: 13. The rearrangement joined TRBV19 to TRBJ2-7; 10 nucleotides in the junction match TRBD1. The source is a man aged 30 to 45 in good health and CMV-seropositive. The sample was PBMCs. The bases read TGTGCCAGTAGTATTCGGGGACAGGGGTTTAACAAGGACGAGCAGTACTTC. Its protein product is CASSIRGQGFNKDEQYF.